This TCR beta chain is from a study of blood T cell repertoires in COVID-19. Overall study context: T cells, B-cell-depleted T cells, or PBMCs supplied cDNA or gDNA.

CDR1 MNHEY and CDR2 SMNVEV come from the germline V gene (reference sequence). The V segment lost 6 bases and the J segment 2 bases; nucleotides outside the gene matches: 10. The CDR3 has 15 amino acids. Original data processing: Amplifying reference gene primers gave estimates of nucleated cell counts. The method was immunoSEQ multiplex PCR; TCRdb's version includes in-frame clones alone and lacks a portion of them. The V and J calls and clone size come from that table; D and trimming were worked out from the DNA. Found here are approximately 190,000 clones, around 90% of them singletons; the top ten hold 0.53%.

The sequenced sample was peripheral blood. The clonotype was recovered from a man aged 50-59 years with acute or convalescent COVID-19. The chain combines TRBV27 with TRBJ2-7; 7 bases map to TRBD1. CDR3 sequence (DNA): TGTGCCAGCAGGCGCGGACAGGCCTCAACCTACGAGCAGTACTTC. Amino acid sequence: CASRRGQASTYEQYF.